This T cell receptor (beta chain) was retrieved from a study of blood T cells in healthy people across ages. Of note for this clonotype: Its matching antigen is unknown.

Using a J-beta primer mix together with a sample-barcoded 5' primer, a second PCR was run for roughly 7 to 11 cycles. TCRdb ran MiXCR on the 5' RACE reads and lists one entry per CDR3 protein. The sample contains around 750,000 distinct CDR3 sequences, about 55% of which appear only once. Findings of the study overall: In long-lived donors, naive CD4+ cell counts and diversity exceeded those of aged donors.

The V end lost 5 bases, the J end lost 2 bases, and 16 bases lay between the germline ends. Looked up from germline, CDR1 is PRHDT and CDR2 is FYEKMQ (reference sequence). CDR3 length: 15 amino acids. Sequencing input: blood. This TCR was recovered from a man at least 80 years old in good health. The chain couples TRBV13 to TRBJ2-7; a possible D gene is TRBD2 (6 bases). The CDR3 DNA reads as TGTGCCAGCAGCGCGGGACTTTTGGGGGCCTACGAGCAGTACTTC. Encoded protein: CASSAGLLGAYEQYF.